This T cell receptor (beta chain) was identified during a study of T-cell reconstitution after alpha-beta-depleted transplantation in children. Germline V gene sequence: CDR1 SGHAT, CDR2 FQDESV (reference sequence). The V end lost 6 bases, the J end lost 2 bases, and 7 bases lay between the germline ends. CDR3 size: 12 residues. General study findings and limits: Newly made T cells mostly supplied T-cell counts and diversity one year after transplant.

Unique molecular identifiers were incorporated when the TCRbeta library was constructed. TCRdb recomputed calls from the PCR reads with MiXCR, one row per CDR3 protein. The sample records fewer than 350,000 distinct CDR3 sequences, roughly 7.8% being singletons. This clonotype has ten or more counts. Its antigen is undetermined. The sequence derives from a female patient aged 2-10 years who had a stem cell transplant for Fanconi anemia, so the T cells may come from the graft donor. This chain links TRBV11-1 with TRBJ2-5; the D gene could be TRBD1 or TRBD2 (5 bases each). This sample comprised peripheral blood, obtained 360 days after TCRalphabeta/CD19-depleted stem cell transplant. CDR3 loop: CASRWGQETQYF. The DNA for the CDR3 is TGTGCCAGCAGATGGGGGCAAGAGACCCAGTACTTC.